This T cell receptor (beta chain) emerged from a study of blood T cell repertoires in COVID-19. Study-wide background: T cells, B-cell-depleted T cells, or PBMCs supplied cDNA or gDNA.

Authors' processing steps: Counts of nucleated cells, estimated from reference gene primer amplification, were obtained. Method: immunoSEQ multiplex PCR; TCRdb's copy keeps in-frame clones and lacks some. The V and J calls and the clone size are those of that table, but D and trimming were determined from the DNA. This sample carries about 300,000 clones, 85% to 90% of them seen once, and the ten largest clones take about 1.2%. Sequencing was performed on peripheral blood. The source is a man between 65 and 85 years old with acute or convalescent COVID-19.

The CDR3 region is CSASRQGYGYTF. CDR3 DNA: TGCAGTGCTAGTAGGCAGGGGTATGGCTACACCTTC. The chain couples TRBV20-1 to TRBJ1-2; perhaps TRBD1 as D (6 bases). The germline V and J ends were trimmed by 3 bases and 5 bases, with 10 bases remaining between them. There are 12 residues in the CDR3. CDR1 is DFQATT and CDR2 is SNEGSKA in the germline V gene (reference sequence).